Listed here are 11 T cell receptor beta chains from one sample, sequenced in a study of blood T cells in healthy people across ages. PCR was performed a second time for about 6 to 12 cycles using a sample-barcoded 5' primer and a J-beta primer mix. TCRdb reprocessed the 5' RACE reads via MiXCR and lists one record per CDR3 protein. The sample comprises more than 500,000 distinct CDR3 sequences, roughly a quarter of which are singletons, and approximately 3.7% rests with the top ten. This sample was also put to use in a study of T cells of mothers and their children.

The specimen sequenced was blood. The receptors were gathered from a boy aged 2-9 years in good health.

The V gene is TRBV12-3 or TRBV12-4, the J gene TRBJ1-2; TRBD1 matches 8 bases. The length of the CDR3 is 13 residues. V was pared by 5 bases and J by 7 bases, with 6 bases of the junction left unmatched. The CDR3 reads CASSRTGTGGYTF. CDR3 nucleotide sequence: TGTGCCAGCAGTCGGACAGGGACGGGTGGCTACACCTTC.

The CDR3 here is CASRRDRGETQYF. The CDR3 DNA sequence: TGTGCCAGCAGACGGGACAGGGGAGAGACCCAGTACTTC. The V gene is TRBV12-3 or TRBV12-4, the J gene TRBJ2-5, with TRBD1 matching 10 bases. After removal of 6 bases from V and 4 bases from J, the junction contained 2 bases not matched to a gene. The CDR3 contains 13 residues.

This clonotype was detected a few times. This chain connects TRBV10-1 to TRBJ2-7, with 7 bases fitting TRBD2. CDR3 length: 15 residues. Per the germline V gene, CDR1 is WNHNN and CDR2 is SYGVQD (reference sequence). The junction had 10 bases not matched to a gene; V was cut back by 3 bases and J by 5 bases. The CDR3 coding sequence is TGCGCCAGCAGTGAAGGTCGTAGCGGGTCCAACGAGCAGTACTTC. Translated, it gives CASSEGRSGSNEQYF.

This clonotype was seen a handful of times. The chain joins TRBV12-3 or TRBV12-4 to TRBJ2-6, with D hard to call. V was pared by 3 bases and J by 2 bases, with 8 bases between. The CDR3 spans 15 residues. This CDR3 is CASSLRRTGANVLTF. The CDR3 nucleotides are TGTGCCAGCAGTTTGAGACGCACTGGGGCCAACGTCCTGACTTTC.

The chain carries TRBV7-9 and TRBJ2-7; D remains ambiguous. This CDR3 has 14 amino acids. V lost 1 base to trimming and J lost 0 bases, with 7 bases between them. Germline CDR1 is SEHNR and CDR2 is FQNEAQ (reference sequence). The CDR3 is CASSLGVDSYEQYF. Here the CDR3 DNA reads TGTGCCAGCAGCTTAGGTGTGGACTCCTACGAGCAGTACTTC.

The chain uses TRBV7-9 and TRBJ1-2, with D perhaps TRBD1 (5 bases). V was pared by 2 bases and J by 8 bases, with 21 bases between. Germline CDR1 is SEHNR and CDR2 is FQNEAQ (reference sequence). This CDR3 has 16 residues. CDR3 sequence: CASSLSDRTSMKGYTF. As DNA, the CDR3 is TGTGCCAGCAGCTTAAGTGACAGAACTTCTATGAAGGGCTACACCTTC.

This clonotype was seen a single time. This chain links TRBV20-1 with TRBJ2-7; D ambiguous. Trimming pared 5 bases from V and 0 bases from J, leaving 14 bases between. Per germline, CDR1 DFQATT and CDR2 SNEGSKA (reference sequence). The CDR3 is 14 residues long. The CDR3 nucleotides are TGCAGTGCTCAACAGCCCTTGAGCTCCTACGAGCAGTACTTC. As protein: CSAQQPLSSYEQYF.

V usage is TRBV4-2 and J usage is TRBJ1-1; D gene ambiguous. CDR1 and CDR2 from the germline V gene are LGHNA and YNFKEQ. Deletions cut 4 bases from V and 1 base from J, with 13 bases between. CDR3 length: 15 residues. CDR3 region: CASSRVGSGNTEAFF. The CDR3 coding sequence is TGTGCCAGCAGCCGGGTGGGGAGCGGGAACACTGAAGCTTTCTTT.

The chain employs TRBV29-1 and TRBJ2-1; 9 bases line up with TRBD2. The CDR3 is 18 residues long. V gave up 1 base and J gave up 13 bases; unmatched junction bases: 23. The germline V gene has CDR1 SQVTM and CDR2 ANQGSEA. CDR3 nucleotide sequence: TGCAGCGTTGAAGTGAGCGGGGGGCCTATAAACTCCTACAGTGAACAGTTCTTC. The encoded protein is CSVEVSGGPINSYSEQFF.

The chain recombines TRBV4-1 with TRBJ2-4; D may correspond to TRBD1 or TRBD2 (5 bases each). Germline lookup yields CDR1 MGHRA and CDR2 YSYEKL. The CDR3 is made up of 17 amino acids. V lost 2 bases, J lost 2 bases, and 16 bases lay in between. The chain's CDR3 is CASSQMGEGSTKNIQYF. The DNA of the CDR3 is TGCGCCAGCAGCCAAATGGGAGAGGGGTCGACCAAAAACATTCAGTACTTC.

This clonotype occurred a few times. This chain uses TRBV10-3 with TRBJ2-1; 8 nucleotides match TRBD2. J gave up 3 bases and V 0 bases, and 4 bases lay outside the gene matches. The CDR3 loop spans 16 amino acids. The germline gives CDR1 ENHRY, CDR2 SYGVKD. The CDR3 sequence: CAISESSGEVYNEQFF. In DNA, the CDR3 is TGTGCCATCAGTGAGTCTAGCGGGGAGGTCTACAATGAGCAGTTCTTC.